One and the same sample provided the 6 T cell receptor beta chains below, sequenced in a study of cytomegalovirus exposure and HLA in healthy donors. 60 Vbeta and 13 Jbeta primers were used in PCR. Generated by immunoSEQ multiplex PCR, the TCRdb table keeps only in-frame clones and is missing some. The table lists approximately 180,000 clones, 84% of them singletons. Sequencing used PBMCs. The receptors originated from a man younger than 35 in good health and CMV-seronegative.

The V gene is TRBV20-1, the J gene TRBJ2-5; the match to TRBD2 covers 7 bases. Looked up from germline, CDR1 is DFQATT and CDR2 is SNEGSKA (reference sequence). CDR3 length: 11 amino acids. V shed 6 bases, J shed 2 bases, and the junction held 0 bases outside the gene matches. The CDR3 DNA reads TGCAGTGCGGGGGGGCAAGAGACCCAGTACTTC. Translated, it gives CSAGGQETQYF.

The rearrangement uses TRBV28 and TRBJ1-1, with a possible D match to TRBD1 (6 bases). The germline CDR1 and CDR2 sequences are MDHEN and SYDVKM. This CDR3 spans 15 amino acids. Between the trimmed V and J ends, which lost 6 bases and 2 bases, there was a span of 16 bases. The CDR3 coding sequence is TGTGCCAGCAGCCACTTGGACAGACGAAACACTGAAGCTTTCTTT. Translated, it gives CASSHLDRRNTEAFF.

The genes are TRBV10-3 and TRBJ2-6, with TRBD1 matching over 9 bases. Germline-derived CDR1 and CDR2 are ENHRY and SYGVKD. J lost 2 bases, V lost 2 bases, and 4 bases had no gene match. The CDR3 has 17 residues. CDR3 coding DNA: TGTGCCATCAGTGAGATGGGACAGGGTACTGGGGCCAACGTCCTGACTTTC. The encoded protein is CAISEMGQGTGANVLTF.

The gene calls are TRBV27 and TRBJ2-2; 11 positions agree with TRBD2. J gave up 6 bases and V 11 bases, and 14 bases lay outside the gene matches. The CDR3 extends over 16 amino acids. Germline-derived CDR1 and CDR2 are MNHEY and SMNVEV (reference sequence). DNA for the CDR3: TGTGCCTCACGGCTAGCGGGAGGACCTCTCTCCGGGGAGCTGTTTTTT. Protein sequence: CASRLAGGPLSGELFF.

The chain couples TRBV2 to TRBJ1-1; D may be TRBD1 (6 bases). Germline values: CDR1 SNHLY, CDR2 FYNNEI. Trimming took off 6 bases at V and 5 bases at J, with 13 bases between the two ends. The CDR3 runs to 13 residues. The CDR3 DNA reads as TGTGCCAGCAGCCCCTTCGACAGGACTGAAGCTTTCTTT. It yields the protein CASSPFDRTEAFF. The full variable domain, completed using reference TRBV2 and TRBJ1-1, is EPEVTQTPSHQVTQMGQEVILRCVPISNHLYFYWYRQILGQKVEFLVSFYNNEISEKSEIFDDQFSVERPDGSNFTLKIRSTKLEDSAMYFCASSPFDRTEAFFGQGTRLTVV.

V usage is TRBV30 and J usage is TRBJ2-7, with 8 bases fitting TRBD2. V was pared by 1 base and J by 3 bases, with 2 bases of the junction left unmatched. CDR1 is GTSNPN and CDR2 is SVGIG in the germline V gene (reference sequence). CDR3 size: 13 residues. This CDR3 is CAWSGTSIYEQYF. CDR3 in DNA: TGTGCCTGGAGTGGGACTAGCATCTACGAGCAGTACTTC.